The entry below describes one TCR beta chain. The antigen is not known. Trimming cost V 3 bases and J 0 bases; bases outside gene matches: 3. Germline V gene sequence: CDR1 SGDLS, CDR2 YYNGEE. The CDR3 extends over 15 amino acids. The time point denotes: week 35, safety follow-up. What each vaccine dose contained was 300 ug of mutant IDH1 20-mer peptide, accompanied by topical imiquimod. The data were obtained in a study of a mutant IDH1 vaccine in newly diagnosed glioma. Study in general: Among treated patients, around 62% were male and around 40% female, and mean age was around 40 years. Before enrollment, the patients had been treated with radiotherapy alone, temozolomide alone, or both together. Most of them had received both. Study-wide results and caveats: Vaccine-induced responses were seen in around 93% of patients, spanning several MHC alleles.

This table comes from immunoSEQ multiplex PCR, and its TCRdb copy is limited to in-frame clones, with some not included. Altogether around 50,000 clones are present, approximately 81% being singletons, with the ten largest covering roughly 4%. This receptor was identified in a woman under 30 with glioma. The sample was PBMCs, taken from a glioma patient whose treatment included an IDH1 peptide vaccine. The chain links TRBV9 to TRBJ1-1; 9 bases fit TRBD1. The CDR3 region is CASSAGTGMNTEAFF. CDR3 in DNA: TGTGCCAGCAGCGCCGGGACAGGGATGAACACTGAAGCTTTCTTT.